The 8 T cell receptor beta chains below all came from one sample that was sequenced in a study of neurological immune-mediated disorders. Using its own MiXCR run on the 5' RACE reads, TCRdb lists one record per CDR3 protein. The table lists tens of thousands of distinct CDR3 sequences, 17% of them singletons, with roughly 7% in the top ten. The specimen was CD8+ T cells from blood. These receptors were taken from a woman between 18 and 29 years old with multiple sclerosis.

This clonotype has a count of ten or more. The V gene is TRBV7-9, the J gene TRBJ1-2; TRBD1 aligns across 11 bases. The CDR3 runs 15 residues. Germline CDR1 reads SEHNR; CDR2 reads FQNEAQ (reference sequence). V trimming: 4 bases; J trimming: 8 bases; junction bases outside the gene matches: 9. CDR3 coding DNA: TGTGCCAGCAGCTCGGGACAGGGGGTATGGAGGGGCTACACCTTC. Amino acid sequence: CASSSGQGVWRGYTF.

This clonotype was detected ten times or more. The rearrangement uses TRBV20-1 and TRBJ2-4, with 14 bases identical to TRBD2. The CDR3 spans 18 residues. Germline V gene sequence: CDR1 DFQATT, CDR2 SNEGSKA (reference sequence). CDR3 residues: CSAQEMGLAGVAKNIQYF. The CDR3 DNA sequence: TGCAGCGCGCAGGAAATGGGACTAGCGGGAGTAGCCAAAAACATTCAGTACTTC.

This clonotype has ten or more counts. This chain joins TRBV7-9 and TRBJ2-7, with D perhaps matching TRBD2 (7 bases). The germline gives CDR1 SEHNR, CDR2 FQNEAQ (reference sequence). The CDR3 runs 16 residues. V was pared by 2 bases and J by 2 bases, with 16 bases between. CDR3 nucleotides: TGTGCCAGCAGCTTAAATGCGGGGGCAGGGCCCTACGAGCAGTACTTC. It encodes CASSLNAGAGPYEQYF.

This clonotype was seen ten or more times. The chain employs TRBV19 and TRBJ2-1; D might be TRBD1 (6 bases). V was cut by 4 bases and J by 5 bases, with 9 bases left in between. Germline CDR1 LNHDA, CDR2 SQIVND (reference sequence). This CDR3 is built from 13 residues. As DNA, the CDR3 is TGTGCCAGTAGTAACAGGGCTAACAATGAGCAGTTCTTC. It encodes CASSNRANNEQFF.

This clonotype was seen at least ten times. The chain joins TRBV27 to TRBJ1-4; 9 nucleotides agree with TRBD1. V trimming: 7 bases; J trimming: 7 bases; junction bases outside the gene matches: 10. CDR1 MNHEY and CDR2 SMNVEV come from the germline V gene (reference sequence). This CDR3 spans 15 amino acids. The CDR3 region has the DNA TGTGCCAGCACCACCCTACGACAGGGGGTTGAAAAACTGTTTTTT. Amino acids: CASTTLRQGVEKLFF.

This clonotype was counted ten times or more. The chain recombines TRBV6-2 or TRBV6-3 with TRBJ2-1; no firm D call. The CDR3 is made up of 12 amino acids. V dropped 7 bases and J dropped 2 bases, with 6 bases sitting between them. Germline loops: CDR1 MNHEY, CDR2 SVGEGT. CDR3 nucleotide sequence: TGTGCCAGCACTTCGACCTACAATGAGCAGTTCTTC. This sequence encodes CASTSTYNEQFF.

Ten or more counts support this clonotype. The V call is TRBV7-8, the J call TRBJ2-5; 9 bases agree with TRBD1. The CDR3 runs 14 residues. With V trimmed by 4 bases and J by 1 base, 1 base remained unmatched. The germline V gene encodes CDR1 SGHVS and CDR2 FQNEAQ. The CDR3 DNA follows: TGTGCCAGCAGCTCGACAGGGGGCCAAGAGACCCAGTACTTC. Translated: CASSSTGGQETQYF.

This clonotype occurred many times. This chain uses TRBV9 with TRBJ1-5; D may be TRBD1 (5 bases). Trimming pared 0 bases from V and 3 bases from J, leaving 10 bases between. CDR3 length: 15 residues. CDR1 is SGDLS and CDR2 is YYNGEE in the germline V gene. The CDR3 loop is CASSVDGRDNQPQHF. The CDR3 nucleotides read TGTGCCAGCAGCGTAGATGGCAGGGACAATCAGCCCCAGCATTTT.